This T cell receptor (beta chain) derives from a study of shared clonotypes between healthy human individuals. Study-wide context: The composition of the donors was a couple of women and three men aged 18 to 49.

The J segment lost 4 bases and the V segment lost 5 bases, leaving 4 bases of the junction unmatched. The CDR3 runs 14 residues. Germline V gene sequence: CDR1 MNHEY, CDR2 SMNVEV (reference sequence). In the sorted-subset replicate PCRs, 200 ng DNA, around 30,000 T cell genomes, was used. Using immunoSEQ multiplex PCR, the repertoire was profiled, and TCRdb retains in-frame clones only, with some absent. The sample records approximately 2,000,000 clones, just over 90% being singletons. CD45RO-negative, CCR7-selected cells formed the naive CD8 fraction, which excluded terminally differentiated effector memory CD45RA+ cells. On this clone itself: The same CDR3 can be traced to other DNA sequences in this sample.

The TCR comes from a young man in good health. Some clones in this sample may be carry-over from other donors' samples. The V and J genes are TRBV27 and TRBJ2-7, with TRBD2 identical over 11 bases. Sample: naive CD8+ T cells from PBMCs. This CDR3 reads CASSLWTSGYEQYF. CDR3 DNA: TGTGCCAGCAGTCTTTGGACTAGCGGGTACGAGCAGTACTTC.